This T cell receptor beta chain was identified during a study of OX40 agonist ivuxolimab in advanced cancers. To note about this clone: No antigen is known for it.

Study conclusions and caveats: Antigen specificity was not determined for the expanded peripheral T cells.

TCRdb's copy holds only in-frame clones and misses some; the assay was immunoSEQ multiplex PCR. This table has tens of thousands of clones, approximately 90% appearing once. Trimming shortened V by 5 bases and J by 3 bases, and 13 bases separated the two germline ends. The V gene's germline CDR1 is LNHDA and CDR2 SQIVND (reference sequence). The CDR3 is 14 amino acids. The sample here was CD4+ or CD8+ T cells sorted from blood, taken in a trial of the OX40 agonist ivuxolimab. The genes are TRBV19 and TRBJ1-1, with D possibly TRBD1 on 5 matching bases. The origin of this receptor is an adult with an advanced solid tumor such as melanoma, head and neck, liver or kidney cancer. The CDR3 DNA reads TGTGCCAGTAGTCAGGGACTTGGGGACACTGAAGCTTTCTTT. This translates into CASSQGLGDTEAFF.